This TCR beta chain was profiled in a study of PD-1 blockade in classical Hodgkin lymphoma. Across the whole study: Every 2 weeks, patients had 3 mg/kg nivolumab intravenously.

V lost 4 bases and J lost 5; bases outside the gene matches: 8. The CDR3 is made up of 15 amino acids. Germline assignment: CDR1 SGDLS and CDR2 YYNGEE. The protocol was immunoSEQ multiplex PCR, while the TCRdb copy is restricted to in-frame clones and leaves out a portion. The sample includes roughly 42,000 clones, 71% seen only once; the top ten take about 3%. Every patient had relapsed following autologous stem cell transplantation, and cohorts differed in brentuximab vedotin exposure. The study's findings and limits: Lower baseline TCR diversity marked trial partial responders and progressors. CD4+ TCR diversity rose significantly by C4D1, and CD8+ TCR diversity did not. Diminished baseline TCR diversity has been reported in newly diagnosed patients relative to healthy donors.

This clone was seen a few times. Antigen unknown. V usage is TRBV9 and J usage is TRBJ2-5, with 10 bases fitting TRBD2. The receptor's source is a human donor with classical Hodgkin lymphoma. The specimen was peripheral blood mononuclear cells (PBMCs), collected at baseline. This chain's CDR3 is CASSSSGGAYETQYF. The CDR3 bases are TGTGCCAGCAGCTCAAGCGGGGGGGCTTATGAGACCCAGTACTTC.